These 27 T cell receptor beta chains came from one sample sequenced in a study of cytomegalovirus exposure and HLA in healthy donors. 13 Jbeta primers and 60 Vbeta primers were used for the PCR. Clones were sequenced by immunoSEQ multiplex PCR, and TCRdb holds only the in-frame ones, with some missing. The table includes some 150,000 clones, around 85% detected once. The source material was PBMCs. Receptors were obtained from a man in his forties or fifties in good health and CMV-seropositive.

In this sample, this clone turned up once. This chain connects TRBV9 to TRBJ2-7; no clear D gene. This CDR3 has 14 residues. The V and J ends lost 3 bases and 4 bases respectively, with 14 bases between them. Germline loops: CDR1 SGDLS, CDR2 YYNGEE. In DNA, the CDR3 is TGTGCCAGCAGCGCCCGACCGGCGGAATACGAGCAGTACTTC. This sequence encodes CASSARPAEYEQYF.

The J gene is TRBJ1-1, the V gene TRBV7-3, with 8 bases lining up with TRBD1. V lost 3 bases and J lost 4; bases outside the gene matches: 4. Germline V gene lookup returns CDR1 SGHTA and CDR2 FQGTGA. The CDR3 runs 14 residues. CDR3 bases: TGTGCCAGCAGCTTCGGACAGGGCTCCACTGAAGCTTTCTTT. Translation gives CASSFGQGSTEAFF.

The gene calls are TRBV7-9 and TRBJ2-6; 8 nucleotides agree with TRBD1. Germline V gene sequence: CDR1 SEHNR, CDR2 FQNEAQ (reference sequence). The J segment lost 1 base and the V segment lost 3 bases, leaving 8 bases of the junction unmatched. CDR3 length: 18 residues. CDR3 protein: CASSFRQGSLSGANVLTF. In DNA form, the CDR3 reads TGTGCCAGCAGCTTCCGACAGGGGAGCTTGTCTGGGGCCAACGTCCTGACTTTC.

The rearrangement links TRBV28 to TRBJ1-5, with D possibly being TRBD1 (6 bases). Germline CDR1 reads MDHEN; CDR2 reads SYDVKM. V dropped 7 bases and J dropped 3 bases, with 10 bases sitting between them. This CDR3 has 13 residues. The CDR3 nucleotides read TGTGCCAGCAACAGGGTCGACAATCAGCCCCAGCATTTT. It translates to CASNRVDNQPQHF.

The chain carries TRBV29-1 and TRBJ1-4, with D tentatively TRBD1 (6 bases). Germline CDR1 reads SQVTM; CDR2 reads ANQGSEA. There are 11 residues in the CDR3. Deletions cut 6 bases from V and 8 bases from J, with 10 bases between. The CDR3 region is CSVRGTEKLFF. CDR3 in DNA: TGCAGCGTACGAGGGACAGAAAAACTGTTTTTT.

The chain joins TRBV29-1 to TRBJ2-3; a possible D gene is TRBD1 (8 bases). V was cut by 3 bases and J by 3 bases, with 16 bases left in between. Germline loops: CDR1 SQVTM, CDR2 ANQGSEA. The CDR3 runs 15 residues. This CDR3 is CSVDGGQGGTDTQYF. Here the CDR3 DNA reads TGCAGCGTTGACGGAGGACAGGGAGGGACAGATACGCAGTATTTT.

CDR3 residues: CASSLFSTSGKYNEQFF. CDR3 sequence (DNA): TGTGCCAGCAGTTTATTTTCGACTAGCGGGAAATACAATGAGCAGTTCTTC. The chain has TRBV27 and TRBJ2-1; 11 bases match TRBD2. This CDR3 contains 17 residues. CDR1 is MNHEY and CDR2 is SMNVEV in the germline V gene (reference sequence). Unmatched junction bases numbered 6, after V lost 1 base and J lost 4 bases.

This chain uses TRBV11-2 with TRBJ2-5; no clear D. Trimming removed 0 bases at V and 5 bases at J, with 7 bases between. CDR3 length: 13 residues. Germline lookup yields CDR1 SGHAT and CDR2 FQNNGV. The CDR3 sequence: CASSLDHFETQYF. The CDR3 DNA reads TGTGCCAGCAGCTTAGACCACTTTGAGACCCAGTACTTC.

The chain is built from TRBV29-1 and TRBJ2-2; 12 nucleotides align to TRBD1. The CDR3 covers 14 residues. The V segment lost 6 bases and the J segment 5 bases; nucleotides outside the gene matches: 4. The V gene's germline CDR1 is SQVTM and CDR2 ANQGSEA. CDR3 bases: TGCAGCGTGGGACAGGGGGCAGAAACCGGGGAGCTGTTTTTT. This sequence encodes CSVGQGAETGELFF.

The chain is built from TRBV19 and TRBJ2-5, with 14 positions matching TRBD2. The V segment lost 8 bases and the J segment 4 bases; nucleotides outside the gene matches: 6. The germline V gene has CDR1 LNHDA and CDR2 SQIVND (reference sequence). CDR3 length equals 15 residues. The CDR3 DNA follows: TGTGCCAGTTCGACGGGACTAGCGGGAGTAGAGACCCAGTACTTC. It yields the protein CASSTGLAGVETQYF.

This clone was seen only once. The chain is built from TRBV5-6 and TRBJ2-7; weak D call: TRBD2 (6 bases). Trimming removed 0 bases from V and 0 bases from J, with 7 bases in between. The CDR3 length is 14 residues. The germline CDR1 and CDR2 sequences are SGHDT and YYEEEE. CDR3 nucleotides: TGTGCCAGCAGCTTGGGACTAGTCTCCTACGAGCAGTACTTC. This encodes CASSLGLVSYEQYF.

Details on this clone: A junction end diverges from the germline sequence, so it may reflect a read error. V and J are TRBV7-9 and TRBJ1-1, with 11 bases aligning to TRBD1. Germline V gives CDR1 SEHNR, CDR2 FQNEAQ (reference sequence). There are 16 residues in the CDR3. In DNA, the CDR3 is TGTTCCAGCAGCTTAGACCTACCGGGACAGGGGGAAGAAGCTTTCTTT. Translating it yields CSSSLDLPGQGEEAFF.

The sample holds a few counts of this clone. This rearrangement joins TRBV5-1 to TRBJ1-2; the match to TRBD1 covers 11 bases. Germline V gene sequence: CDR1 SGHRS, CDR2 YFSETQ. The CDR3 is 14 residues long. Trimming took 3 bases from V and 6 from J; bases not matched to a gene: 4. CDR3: CASSSRTGGDGYTF. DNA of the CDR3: TGCGCCAGCAGCTCCCGGACAGGGGGCGATGGCTACACCTTC.

The DNA of the CDR3 is TGCGCCAGCAGTGAGGGACTAGGCATCAATGAGCAGTTCTTC. Protein sequence: CASSEGLGINEQFF. The chain is built from TRBV10-1 and TRBJ2-1; 7 bases map to TRBD2. CDR1 and CDR2 from the germline V gene are WNHNN and SYGVQD (reference sequence). This CDR3 region has 14 residues. V was pared by 2 bases and J by 6 bases, with 4 bases of the junction left unmatched.

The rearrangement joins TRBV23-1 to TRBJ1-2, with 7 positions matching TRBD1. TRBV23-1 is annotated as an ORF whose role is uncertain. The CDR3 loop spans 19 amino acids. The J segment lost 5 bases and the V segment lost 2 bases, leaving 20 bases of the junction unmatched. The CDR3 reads CASSQQTGSSPAGLYGYTF. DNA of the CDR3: TGCGCCAGCAGTCAACAGACAGGGAGTTCCCCCGCGGGCTTATATGGCTACACCTTC.

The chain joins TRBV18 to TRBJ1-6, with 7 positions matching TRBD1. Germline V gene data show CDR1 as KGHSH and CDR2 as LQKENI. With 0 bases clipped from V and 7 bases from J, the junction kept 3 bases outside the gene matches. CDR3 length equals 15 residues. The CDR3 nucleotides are TGTGCCAGCTCACCACCGGGACAGCCCAATTCACCCCTCCACTTT. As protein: CASSPPGQPNSPLHF.

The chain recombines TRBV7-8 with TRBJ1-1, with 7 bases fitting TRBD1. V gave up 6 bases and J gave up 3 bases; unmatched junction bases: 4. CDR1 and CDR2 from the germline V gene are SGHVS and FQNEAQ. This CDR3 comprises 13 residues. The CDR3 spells CASRRQGDTEAFF. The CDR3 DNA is TGTGCCAGCAGGAGACAGGGCGACACTGAAGCTTTCTTT. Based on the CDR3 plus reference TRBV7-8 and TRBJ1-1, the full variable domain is GAGVSQSPRYKVAKRGQDVALRCDPISGHVSLFWYQQALGQGPEFLTYFQNEAQLDKSGLPSDRFFAERPEGSVSTLKIQRTQQEDSAVYLCASRRQGDTEAFFGQGTRLTVV.

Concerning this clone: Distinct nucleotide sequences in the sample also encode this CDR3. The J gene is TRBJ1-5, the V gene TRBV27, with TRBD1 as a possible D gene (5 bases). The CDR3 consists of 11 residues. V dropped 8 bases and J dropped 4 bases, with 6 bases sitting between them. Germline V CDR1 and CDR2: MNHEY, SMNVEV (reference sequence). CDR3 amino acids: CASGGNQPQHF. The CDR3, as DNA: TGTGCCAGCGGGGGGAATCAGCCCCAGCATTTT.

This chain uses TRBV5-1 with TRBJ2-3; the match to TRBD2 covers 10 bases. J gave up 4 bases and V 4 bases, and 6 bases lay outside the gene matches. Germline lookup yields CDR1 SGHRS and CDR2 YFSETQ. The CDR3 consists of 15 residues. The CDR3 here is CASSLAGAPADTQYF. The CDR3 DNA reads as TGCGCCAGCAGCCTAGCGGGGGCCCCCGCAGATACGCAGTATTTT.

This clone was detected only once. CDR3 amino acids: CASSNLAGEQETQYF. In DNA, the CDR3 is TGTGCCAGCAGCAACCTAGCGGGGGAGCAAGAGACCCAGTACTTC. This chain joins TRBV9 and TRBJ2-5; 10 bases line up with TRBD2. With 4 bases clipped from V and 2 bases from J, the junction kept 5 bases outside the gene matches. This CDR3 spans 15 amino acids. Germline V gene sequence: CDR1 SGDLS, CDR2 YYNGEE.

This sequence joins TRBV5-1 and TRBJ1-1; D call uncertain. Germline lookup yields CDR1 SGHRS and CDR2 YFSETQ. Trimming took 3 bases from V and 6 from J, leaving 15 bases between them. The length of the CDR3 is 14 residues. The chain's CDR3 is CASSSSSGGAEAFF. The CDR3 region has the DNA TGCGCCAGCAGCTCATCATCGGGAGGCGCTGAAGCTTTCTTT.

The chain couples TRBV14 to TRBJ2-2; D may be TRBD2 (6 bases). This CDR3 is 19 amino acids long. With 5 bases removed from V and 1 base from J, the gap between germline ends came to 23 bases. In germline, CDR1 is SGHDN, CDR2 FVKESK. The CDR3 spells CASSTPPAGGTVNTGELFF. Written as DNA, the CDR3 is TGTGCCAGCAGCACCCCCCCAGCCGGGGGAACCGTGAACACCGGGGAGCTGTTTTTT.

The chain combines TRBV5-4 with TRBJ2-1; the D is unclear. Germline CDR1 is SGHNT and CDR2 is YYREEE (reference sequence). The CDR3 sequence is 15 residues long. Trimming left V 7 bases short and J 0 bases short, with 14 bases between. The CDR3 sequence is CASLPGSSSYNEQFF. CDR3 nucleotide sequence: TGTGCCAGCCTCCCCGGGTCCAGCTCCTACAATGAGCAGTTCTTC.

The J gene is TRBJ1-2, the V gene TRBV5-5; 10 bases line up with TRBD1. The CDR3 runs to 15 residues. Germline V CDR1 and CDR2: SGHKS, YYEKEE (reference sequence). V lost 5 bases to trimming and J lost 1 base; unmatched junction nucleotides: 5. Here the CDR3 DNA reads TGTGCCAGCAGATTGACAGGGGGCAGTAACTATGGCTACACCTTC. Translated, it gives CASRLTGGSNYGYTF.

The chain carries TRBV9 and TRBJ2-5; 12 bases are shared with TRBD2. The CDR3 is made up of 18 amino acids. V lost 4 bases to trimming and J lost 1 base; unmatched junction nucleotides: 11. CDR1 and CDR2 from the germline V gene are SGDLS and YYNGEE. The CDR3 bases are TGTGCCAGCAGCTTTAGTGTGACTAGCGGGGGACTCCAAGAGACCCAGTACTTC. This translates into CASSFSVTSGGLQETQYF. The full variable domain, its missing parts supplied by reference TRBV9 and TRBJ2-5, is DSGVTQTPKHLITATGQRVTLRCSPRSGDLSVYWYQQSLDQGLQFLIQYYNGEERAKGNILERFSAQQFPDLHSELNLSSLELGDSALYFCASSFSVTSGGLQETQYFGPGTRLLVL.

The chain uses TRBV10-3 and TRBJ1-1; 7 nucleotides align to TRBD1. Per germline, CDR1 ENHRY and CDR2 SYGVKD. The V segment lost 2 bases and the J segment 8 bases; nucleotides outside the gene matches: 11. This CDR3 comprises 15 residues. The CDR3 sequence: CAISEHTGAKPEAFF. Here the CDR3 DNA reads TGTGCCATCAGTGAGCATACAGGGGCGAAACCGGAAGCTTTCTTT.

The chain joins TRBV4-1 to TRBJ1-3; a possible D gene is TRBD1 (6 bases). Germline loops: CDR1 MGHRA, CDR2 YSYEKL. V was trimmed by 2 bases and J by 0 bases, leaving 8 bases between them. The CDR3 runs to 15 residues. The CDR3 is CASSQRQDSGNTIYF. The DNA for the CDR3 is TGCGCCAGCAGCCAAAGACAGGACTCTGGAAACACCATATATTTT.